The 26 T cell receptor beta chains listed next were all sequenced from one sample in a study of CXCR3-negative and CXCR3-positive naive CD8 T cells (dated by TCRdb to 2018 to 2020). Which antigens these TCRs recognize remains unknown. The research as a whole found: Compared with CXCR3-negative naive cells, CXCR3-positive naive cells had TRB CDR3s with higher hydrophobicity (lower Kidera factor 4), lower energy, and higher strength and volume indices.

These reads were obtained on a NextSeq 550. The Human TCR Profiling Kit (MiLaboratory) was used to make UMI-labeled 5' RACE TRB cDNA libraries. Reprocessed by TCRdb, the reads give a single entry per CDR3 protein sequence, without DNA. The table for this sample lists approximately 120,000 distinct CDR3 sequences. The ten largest clones add up to around 0.38% of the sample. The specimen was naive CXCR3+ CD8+ T cells from blood. What this sample's cell subset or site label stands for: CD45RO-CCR7+CD27+CD95- naive CD8+ T cells expressing CXCR3 (TNR3+). These receptors were collected from a human donor in good health. Some clones in this sample may be carry-over from other donors' samples.

The chain combines TRBV9 with TRBJ2-7. Germline CDR1 is SGDLS and CDR2 is YYNGEE. This CDR3 comprises 15 residues. This CDR3 is CASSVEIDRHYEQYF.

The J gene is TRBJ2-7, the V gene TRBV4-1. Per germline, CDR1 MGHRA and CDR2 YSYEKL. The CDR3 loop spans 13 amino acids. The CDR3 region is CASSQARAYEQYF.

CDR3 sequence reads: CASSSTSGDLKTQYF. The chain couples TRBV12-3 or TRBV12-4 to TRBJ2-5; the D gene TCRdb calls, TRBD2, cannot be checked with no DNA. This CDR3 has 15 amino acids.

This chain links TRBV14 with TRBJ2-2; TCRdb reports TRBD1, a call that lacks DNA to check it against. CDR3 length equals 16 residues. Germline CDR1 SGHDN, CDR2 FVKESK. The CDR3 loop reads CASSQGRGMNTGELFF.

The chain is built from TRBV28 and TRBJ2-5. CDR3 length equals 13 residues. Germline loops: CDR1 MDHEN, CDR2 SYDVKM. The CDR3 sequence is CASSLAAAGTQYF.

The V gene is TRBV5-6, the J gene TRBJ2-3; TCRdb indicates TRBD2, and absent DNA this call remains unverified. The CDR3 is 19 amino acids. Germline values: CDR1 SGHDT, CDR2 YYEEEE. CDR3 protein: CASSFPTSGRFRSTDPQYF.

The chain is built from TRBV20-1 and TRBJ2-7; TCRdb returns TRBD2, unconfirmable since there is no DNA. CDR1 is DFQATT, CDR2 SNEGSKA, per germline (reference sequence). The CDR3 consists of 15 residues. The chain's CDR3 is CSARDRDSMTYEQYF.

This sequence joins TRBV27 and TRBJ1-5; absent DNA, TCRdb's TRBD1 call cannot be checked. This CDR3 has 16 amino acids. Germline V CDR1 and CDR2: MNHEY, SMNVEV (reference sequence). The CDR3 sequence: CASSALWAPVDQPQHF.

The J gene is TRBJ1-2, the V gene TRBV5-1. The CDR3 length is 11 residues. Per the germline V gene, CDR1 is SGHRS and CDR2 is YFSETQ. The CDR3 loop reads CASSGFYGYTF.

The V gene is TRBV6-5, the J gene TRBJ2-2. Germline V lookup: CDR1 MNHEY, CDR2 SVGAGI. The CDR3 consists of 14 residues. The CDR3 sequence is CASSSLANTGELFF.

The chain uses TRBV29-1 and TRBJ1-4. The CDR3 has 13 residues. Germline lookup yields CDR1 SQVTM and CDR2 ANQGSEA. Here the CDR3 reads CSVQSGLYEKLFF. Full variable domain (missing parts from reference TRBV29-1 and TRBJ1-4): SAVISQKPSRDICQRGTSLTIQCQVDSQVTMMFWYRQQPGQSLTLIATANQGSEATYESGFVIDKFPISRPNLTFSTLTVSNMSPEDSSIYLCSVQSGLYEKLFFGSGTQLSVL.

The chain has TRBV4-2 and TRBJ1-1; TCRdb returns TRBD1, unconfirmable since there is no DNA. Germline CDR1 and CDR2: LGHNA and YNFKEQ. This CDR3 has 17 residues. The CDR3 loop reads CASSQALWDGMNTEAFF.

This chain uses TRBV12-3 or TRBV12-4 with TRBJ2-3; TCRdb proposes TRBD1, but this gene call is untestable without DNA. This CDR3 contains 15 residues. The CDR3 loop is CASSLIGGRIDTQYF.

The chain links TRBV25-1 to TRBJ2-1; the D call from TCRdb, TRBD1, cannot be confirmed without DNA. Germline V gene lookup returns CDR1 MGHDK and CDR2 SYGVNS. The CDR3 sequence is 14 residues long. The CDR3 region is CASSSRGPYNEQFF.

This sequence joins TRBV12-3 or TRBV12-4 and TRBJ2-3; without DNA, the TCRdb call of TRBD1 cannot be checked. The CDR3 length is 14 residues. CDR3 sequence: CASSGTAQFDTQYF.

The chain links TRBV27 to TRBJ2-7. Germline V gene data show CDR1 as MNHEY and CDR2 as SMNVEV (reference sequence). CDR3 length equals 14 residues. CDR3 sequence: CASSLSGSTNEQYF.

This chain connects TRBV7-9 to TRBJ1-2. This CDR3 has 15 amino acids. In germline, CDR1 is SEHNR, CDR2 FQNEAQ (reference sequence). The CDR3 spells CASSLPGSPNYGYTF.

The rearrangement uses TRBV29-1 and TRBJ2-7; absent DNA, TCRdb's TRBD2 call cannot be checked. The CDR3 contains 13 residues. CDR1 and CDR2 from the germline V gene are SQVTM and ANQGSEA. CDR3 sequence: CSVKYAGNYELYF.

The chain combines TRBV29-1 with TRBJ2-3; checking the TCRdb D call of TRBD2 is not possible without DNA. The germline V gene encodes CDR1 SQVTM and CDR2 ANQGSEA. This CDR3 region has 16 residues. CDR3 region: CSVEGMTSFGTDTQYF.

The rearrangement links TRBV2 to TRBJ2-1. This CDR3 is built from 13 residues. Germline CDR1 reads SNHLY; CDR2 reads FYNNEI. The CDR3 protein is CASIGPVNNEQFF.

The chain uses TRBV28 and TRBJ2-7; with no DNA, the TCRdb D assignment of TRBD1 cannot be verified. The CDR3 length is 14 residues. Germline values: CDR1 MDHEN, CDR2 SYDVKM. This CDR3 is CASSLSGVSYEQYF.

The V gene is TRBV7-6, the J gene TRBJ2-2; TCRdb's D gene call, TRBD2, goes unchecked for lack of DNA. CDR3 length: 15 residues. Germline-derived CDR1 and CDR2 are SGHVS and FNYEAQ. The chain's CDR3 is CASSLGAGSTGELFF. The full variable domain, rest sourced from reference TRBV7-6 and TRBJ2-2, is GAGVSQSPRYKVTKRGQDVALRCDPISGHVSLYWYRQALGQGPEFLTYFNYEAQQDKSGLPNDRFSAERPEGSISTLTIQRTEQRDSAMYRCASSLGAGSTGELFFGEGSRLTVL.

The chain carries TRBV2 and TRBJ2-7; TCRdb's assignment of TRBD1 cannot be checked, as there is no DNA. The germline CDR1 and CDR2 sequences are SNHLY and FYNNEI. The CDR3 covers 16 residues. This CDR3 is CASSHPSDRRKGEQYF.

This sequence joins TRBV12-3 or TRBV12-4 and TRBJ2-7; the D call from TCRdb, TRBD1, cannot be confirmed without DNA. The CDR3 is 14 residues long. The CDR3 here is CASSSGFRGGEQYF.

The chain combines TRBV15 with TRBJ2-5; TCRdb's assignment of TRBD1 cannot be checked, as there is no DNA. The CDR3 has 13 residues. CDR1 and CDR2 from the germline V gene are LNHNV and YYDKDF (reference sequence). The CDR3 reads CATSTRTVETQYF.

V gene TRBV5-1 combines with J gene TRBJ1-1. CDR1 is SGHRS and CDR2 is YFSETQ in the germline V gene. The CDR3 is 17 residues long. CDR3: CASRATAGGGSNTEAFF. The variable domain in full, completed from reference TRBV5-1 and TRBJ1-1, reads KAGVTQTPRYLIKTRGQQVTLSCSPISGHRSVSWYQQTPGQGLQFLFEYFSETQRNKGNFPGRFSGRQFSNSRSEMNVSTLELGDSALYLCASRATAGGGSNTEAFFGQGTRLTVV.